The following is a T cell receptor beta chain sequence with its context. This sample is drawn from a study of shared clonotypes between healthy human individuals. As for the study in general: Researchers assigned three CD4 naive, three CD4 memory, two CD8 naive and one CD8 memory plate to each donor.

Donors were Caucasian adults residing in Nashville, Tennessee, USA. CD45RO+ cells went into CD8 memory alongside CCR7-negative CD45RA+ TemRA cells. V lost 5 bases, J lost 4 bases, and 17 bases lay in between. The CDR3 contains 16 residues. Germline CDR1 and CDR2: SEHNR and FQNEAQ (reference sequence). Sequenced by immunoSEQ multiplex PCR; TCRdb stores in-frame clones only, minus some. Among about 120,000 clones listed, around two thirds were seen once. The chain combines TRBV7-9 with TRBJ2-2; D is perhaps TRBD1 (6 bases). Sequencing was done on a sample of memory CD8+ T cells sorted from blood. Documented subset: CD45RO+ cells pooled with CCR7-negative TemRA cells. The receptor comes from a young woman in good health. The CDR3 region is CASSPRTASSTGELFF. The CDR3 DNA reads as TGTGCCAGCAGCCCACGGACAGCTTCGAGCACCGGGGAGCTGTTTTTT.